This T cell receptor beta chain was observed in a study of tumor and adjacent non-tumor tissue in lung cancer. Regarding the study as a whole: Higher tumor TCR diversity was associated with shorter survival. Top 100 clones took a larger repertoire share in normal lung. TCR diversity was significantly greater in tumor than normal lung tissue.

This CDR3 contains 15 residues. Germline CDR1 DFQATT, CDR2 SNEGSKA (reference sequence). As regards this clonotype: The antigen remains undetermined. A much larger clonotype is one base distant, so this may be a read error.

TCRbeta libraries were built with three rounds of nested PCR, modified from ARM-PCR. TCRdb reanalysed the multiplex PCR reads using MiXCR and keeps one entry per CDR3 protein. This sample has approximately 120,000 distinct CDR3 sequences, with 60% to 70% found just once. This sample's RNA came from whole unsorted tissue. Chemotherapy-naive patients with new lung cancer underwent thoracic surgery in China, August–November 2014. Sequencing was done on a sample of lung tumor tissue. This sequence was found in a man younger than 40 with non-small cell lung cancer. The rearrangement uses TRBV20-1 and TRBJ1-2, with D perhaps TRBD1 (5 bases). The CDR3 region is CSARSLKRGVDGYIF. CDR3 DNA: TGCAGTGCTAGGTCCCTCAAGAGAGGGGTGGATGGCTACATCTTC.